These 20 T cell receptor beta chains share one sample of origin, sequenced in a study of CD8+ T cells in alopecia areata. As for treatment: oral pan-JAK inhibitor, 5-10 mg twice daily. The authors extracted RNA and reverse transcribed it into cDNA as the sequencing template. The assay was immunoSEQ multiplex PCR, and TCRdb's table has in-frame clones only and misses some. The sample consists of about 100,000 clones, about three fifths of them appearing once. Specimen: CD8+ T cells sorted from blood, collected at approximately week 60, from a patient treated with tofacitinib. Every receptor here comes from a human donor with alopecia areata.

V usage is TRBV7-9 and J usage is TRBJ1-1, with 9 bases identical to TRBD1. Losses at the gene ends were 5 bases for V and 4 bases for J; bases not matched to a gene: 8. The CDR3 consists of 15 residues. Germline V gene sequence: CDR1 SEHNR, CDR2 FQNEAQ (reference sequence). The chain's CDR3 is CASSPYPTGGTEAFF. For the CDR3, the DNA is TGTGCCAGCAGCCCATACCCGACAGGGGGCACTGAAGCTTTCTTT.

The chain combines TRBV2 with TRBJ2-3, with D hard to call. Trimming pared 3 bases from V and 3 bases from J, leaving 10 bases between. Per the germline V gene, CDR1 is SNHLY and CDR2 is FYNNEI. The CDR3 has 14 residues. CDR3 DNA sequence: TGTGCCAGCAGTGATCAATTTGGTACAGATACGCAGTATTTT. Protein sequence: CASSDQFGTDTQYF. Combining the CDR3 with reference TRBV2 and TRBJ2-3 gives the whole variable domain EPEVTQTPSHQVTQMGQEVILRCVPISNHLYFYWYRQILGQKVEFLVSFYNNEISEKSEIFDDQFSVERPDGSNFTLKIRSTKLEDSAMYFCASSDQFGTDTQYFGPGTRLTVL.

This clone was observed a handful of times. The chain joins TRBV5-6 to TRBJ2-2; TRBD2 is a possible D gene (6 bases). Looked up from germline, CDR1 is SGHDT and CDR2 is YYEEEE. V lost 5 bases, J lost 9 bases, and 17 bases lay in between. The CDR3 contains 14 residues. CDR3 residues: CASRKGTGLRELFF. CDR3 DNA sequence: TGTGCCAGCAGGAAAGGGACTGGCCTCAGGGAGCTGTTTTTT. The whole variable domain, filled in from reference TRBV5-6 and TRBJ2-2, reads DAGVTQSPTHLIKTRGQQVTLRCSPKSGHDTVSWYQQALGQGPQFIFQYYEEEERQRGNFPDRFSGHQFPNYSSELNVNALLLGDSALYLCASRKGTGLRELFFGEGSRLTVL.

The V and J genes are TRBV29-1 and TRBJ1-5; no firm D call. Deletions cut 2 bases from V and 3 bases from J, with 11 bases between. The germline CDR1 and CDR2 sequences are SQVTM and ANQGSEA. This CDR3 is 14 amino acids long. CDR3 loop: CSVEPDPHNQPQHF. CDR3 bases: TGCAGCGTTGAACCGGACCCCCACAATCAGCCCCAGCATTTT.

The V and J genes are TRBV4-1 and TRBJ2-5; TRBD2 is a possible D gene (5 bases). Germline assignment: CDR1 MGHRA and CDR2 YSYEKL. Trimming left V 1 base short and J 1 base short, with 7 bases between. There are 14 residues in the CDR3. Here the CDR3 DNA reads TGCGCCAGCAGCCAAGGAGGGAGCCAAGAGACCCAGTACTTC. Protein product: CASSQGGSQETQYF.

The rearrangement uses TRBV6-1 and TRBJ1-2, with TRBD1 matching over 9 bases. Germline CDR1 and CDR2: MNHNS and SASEGT. J was trimmed by 6 bases and V by 2 bases; bases with no gene match: 13. The CDR3 extends over 17 amino acids. The CDR3 sequence is CASSESLGDRDRDGYTF. The CDR3 DNA is TGTGCCAGCAGTGAATCCCTGGGGGACCGGGACAGGGATGGCTACACCTTC.

The rearrangement joins TRBV2 to TRBJ2-1; a possible D gene is TRBD1 (7 bases). Deletions cut 9 bases from V and 5 bases from J, with 17 bases between. This CDR3 has 14 residues. The germline gives CDR1 SNHLY, CDR2 FYNNEI. The CDR3 here is CASLVQGGDNEQFF. In DNA, the CDR3 is TGTGCCAGTCTCGTTCAGGGGGGAGACAATGAGCAGTTCTTC.

V usage is TRBV21-1 and J usage is TRBJ1-2; the table assigns TRBD1, which was not confirmed against the DNA. TRBV21-1 is an annotated pseudogene. This CDR3 contains 17 residues. The CDR3 coding sequence is TGTGCCAGCAGCTCTCTAAAGGTTGGACAGAGACTTTATGGCTACACCTTC. Protein product: CASSSLKVGQRLYGYTF.

This chain links TRBV4-1 with TRBJ1-5; D call uncertain. The V gene lost 0 bases and the J gene lost 1 base, with 10 bases spanning the gap. CDR3 size: 16 residues. Per the germline V gene, CDR1 is MGHRA and CDR2 is YSYEKL. CDR3 sequence reads: CASSQDQGISNQPQHF. The DNA for the CDR3 is TGCGCCAGCAGCCAAGATCAAGGGATAAGCAATCAGCCCCAGCATTTT.

The CDR3 region is CSVMAKAEEGLPGNTIYF. In DNA form, the CDR3 reads TGCAGCGTTATGGCAAAGGCGGAAGAGGGGCTCCCTGGAAACACCATATATTTT. The J gene is TRBJ1-3, the V gene TRBV29-1; possibly TRBD1 for D (5 bases). Germline V gives CDR1 SQVTM, CDR2 ANQGSEA. The ends were cut back, 5 bases at V and 2 bases at J, with 25 bases in the middle. This CDR3 has 18 amino acids.

This clone has a handful of counts. The gene calls are TRBV6-1 and TRBJ2-3; the match to TRBD2 covers 9 bases. The CDR3 has 15 residues. V shed 2 bases and J 6 bases; nucleotides not matched to a gene: 6. Germline loops: CDR1 MNHNS, CDR2 SASEGT. The chain's CDR3 is CASSESGGGADTQYF. As DNA, the CDR3 is TGTGCCAGCAGTGAAAGTGGCGGGGGGGCGGATACGCAGTATTTT.

The table lists this clone with a few counts. The rearrangement uses TRBV7-9 and TRBJ2-7; TRBD2 matches 11 bases. CDR3 length equals 16 residues. The trim removed 5 bases at V and 2 bases at J, leaving 8 bases unmatched. Germline-derived CDR1 and CDR2 are SEHNR and FQNEAQ (reference sequence). The CDR3 DNA is TGTGCCAGCAGCGATCGACTAGCGGGGAGCCCCTACGAGCAGTACTTC. Protein sequence: CASSDRLAGSPYEQYF. Combining the CDR3 with reference TRBV7-9 and TRBJ2-7 gives the whole variable domain DTGVSQNPRHKITKRGQNVTFRCDPISEHNRLYWYRQTLGQGPEFLTYFQNEAQLEKSRLLSDRFSAERPKGSFSTLEIQRTEQGDSAMYLCASSDRLAGSPYEQYFGPGTRLTVT.

This clone was counted between two and nine times. This chain uses TRBV5-1 with TRBJ1-1; no definite D call. The CDR3 totals 13 residues. V lost 4 bases and J 0 bases, leaving 7 bases between the germline ends. The germline CDR1 and CDR2 sequences are SGHRS and YFSETQ. CDR3 coding DNA: TGCGCCAGCAGCCTACGGGTGAACACTGAAGCTTTCTTT. It yields the protein CASSLRVNTEAFF.

V usage is TRBV5-1 and J usage is TRBJ2-3; D remains unclear. Trimming took 0 bases from V and 3 from J, leaving 11 bases between them. The CDR3 is made up of 15 amino acids. Germline assignment: CDR1 SGHRS and CDR2 YFSETQ. CDR3 DNA sequence: TGCGCCAGCAGCTTGGAGCAGGTTGGGACAGATACGCAGTATTTT. Its protein is CASSLEQVGTDTQYF.

The rearrangement links TRBV30 to TRBJ2-7, with unresolved D. Between the trimmed V and J ends, which lost 4 bases and 3 bases, there was a span of 13 bases. The CDR3 covers 13 residues. The germline V gene encodes CDR1 GTSNPN and CDR2 SVGIG (reference sequence). The CDR3 DNA reads as TGTGCCTGGAAAATATCAGGTTACTACGAGCAGTACTTC. It codes for CAWKISGYYEQYF.

The chain carries TRBV6-1 and TRBJ2-5; 12 bases align to TRBD2. Germline V gives CDR1 MNHNS, CDR2 SASEGT. The CDR3 length is 15 residues. Trimming cost V 6 bases and J 1 base; bases outside gene matches: 3. The DNA for the CDR3 is TGTGCCAGCAGAACGGGACTAGCGGGCCAAGAGACCCAGTACTTC. Its translation: CASRTGLAGQETQYF.

This rearrangement joins TRBV23-1 to TRBJ1-2, with D tentatively TRBD1 (5 bases). TRBV23-1 is known as an ORF, though its function is uncertain. This CDR3 region has 13 residues. V was cut by 0 bases and J by 6 bases, with 8 bases left in between. DNA for the CDR3: TGCGCCAGCAGTCAATCAGCAGGGAATGGCTACACCTTC. Protein product: CASSQSAGNGYTF.

The chain has TRBV27 and TRBJ2-5; D is perhaps TRBD1 (5 bases). V was shortened by 5 bases and J by 2 bases, with 12 bases between the two germline ends. Looked up from germline, CDR1 is MNHEY and CDR2 is SMNVEV (reference sequence). The CDR3 contains 14 residues. CDR3 sequence (DNA): TGTGCCAGCAGTCCCATGACAGTACAAGAGACCCAGTACTTC. This translates into CASSPMTVQETQYF.

This chain uses TRBV5-1 with TRBJ1-2; 7 bases are a match to TRBD1. The CDR3 contains 17 residues. Losses at the gene ends were 0 bases for V and 4 bases for J; bases not matched to a gene: 12. Per germline, CDR1 SGHRS and CDR2 YFSETQ. CDR3 nucleotide sequence: TGCGCCAGCAGCTTGGGGACAGGCCTCACCTCGGGCTATGGCTACACCTTC. This encodes CASSLGTGLTSGYGYTF.

V is TRBV5-6 and J is TRBJ2-7; TRBD1 agrees at 12 bases. The CDR3 totals 16 residues. V was clipped by 5 bases and J by 3 bases; unmatched bases: 9. CDR1 is SGHDT, CDR2 YYEEEE, per germline. The CDR3 here is CASSSGTGGSHYEQYF. In DNA, the CDR3 is TGTGCCAGCAGTTCCGGGACAGGGGGCTCCCACTACGAGCAGTACTTC.